The 27 T cell receptor beta chains in this list originate from one sample, sequenced in a study of early T cells in non-severe SARS-CoV-2 infection. In TCRdb, the 5' RACE reads were re-called with MiXCR into one record per CDR3 protein. The data show 40,000 or so distinct CDR3 sequences, roughly 5.7% seen once. The sequences come from whole blood, collected at baseline. The receptors shown here come from an adult who was a healthcare worker with PCR-confirmed SARS-CoV-2 infection or an uninfected control (not recorded which).

By sample fraction, this clonotype is medium-sized. The V gene is TRBV24-1, the J gene TRBJ2-1; D could derive from TRBD1 or TRBD2 (7 bases each). Germline loops: CDR1 KGHDR, CDR2 SFDVKD. V was clipped by 7 bases and J by 2 bases, with 14 bases between them. The CDR3 runs to 15 residues. The CDR3 DNA is TGTGCCACCAGGGGGAGGGGACAGACCTACAATGAGCAGTTCTTC. Protein product: CATRGRGQTYNEQFF.

The genes are TRBV2 and TRBJ2-5, with TRBD2 matching over 10 bases. In germline, CDR1 is SNHLY, CDR2 FYNNEI. The length of the CDR3 is 16 residues. Trimming at V came to 6 bases and at J to 0 bases, leaving 7 bases not matched to a gene. CDR3 sequence reads: CASSLTGLAYQETQYF. Here the CDR3 DNA reads TGTGCCAGCAGCCTAACGGGACTAGCGTACCAAGAGACCCAGTACTTC.

A few counts support this clonotype. This chain links TRBV4-2 with TRBJ2-7; 8 bases line up with TRBD2. The CDR3 contains 16 residues. Germline V lookup: CDR1 LGHNA, CDR2 YNFKEQ. The V gene end was trimmed by 0 bases and the J gene end by 4 bases; junction bases not matched to a gene: 8. CDR3 in DNA: TGTGCCAGCAGCCAAGATGAAGCGGGAGTTTCTTACGAGCAGTACTTC. The encoded protein is CASSQDEAGVSYEQYF.

The CDR3 loop is CASSKGVLETQYF. As DNA, the CDR3 is TGCGCCAGCAGCAAGGGGGTACTGGAGACCCAGTACTTC. The genes are TRBV4-1 and TRBJ2-5; a possible D gene is TRBD1 (6 bases). V lost 5 bases to trimming and J lost 5 bases, with 12 bases between them. The length of the CDR3 is 13 residues. The germline V gene encodes CDR1 MGHRA and CDR2 YSYEKL.

This clonotype was picked up many times. This sequence joins TRBV28 and TRBJ1-2; a possible D gene is TRBD1 (5 bases). Looked up from germline, CDR1 is MDHEN and CDR2 is SYDVKM. The CDR3 runs 15 residues. The V gene lost 6 bases and the J gene lost 1 base, with 15 bases spanning the gap. The CDR3 here is CASRPPGAINYGYTF. The CDR3 DNA reads as TGTGCCAGCAGACCCCCTGGGGCCATTAACTATGGCTACACCTTC.

This clonotype was recorded at least ten times. The chain joins TRBV6-1 to TRBJ1-4, with D possibly matching TRBD1 (6 bases). The CDR3 runs 15 residues. The germline V and J ends were trimmed by 4 bases and 5 bases, with 14 bases remaining between them. The germline V gene encodes CDR1 MNHNS and CDR2 SASEGT. CDR3 amino acids: CASSAAGTRNEKLFF. The CDR3 DNA is TGTGCCAGCAGTGCCGCCGGGACACGCAATGAAAAACTGTTTTTT.

This chain uses TRBV24-1 with TRBJ2-1; perhaps D is TRBD1 or TRBD2 (5 bases each). Trimming removed 3 bases from V and 13 bases from J, with 21 bases in between. The germline CDR1 and CDR2 sequences are KGHDR and SFDVKD. This CDR3 is 15 amino acids long. The CDR3 nucleotides read TGTGCCACCAGTGATCTACAGCCTCCCCGGGGCCGACAGTTCTTC. It translates to CATSDLQPPRGRQFF.

This clonotype counts as medium-sized. The genes are TRBV28 and TRBJ2-1; 7 nucleotides match TRBD2. CDR3 length: 16 amino acids. The ends lost 0 bases at V and 6 bases at J; junction bases unmatched: 8. The germline V gene has CDR1 MDHEN and CDR2 SYDVKM. Written as DNA, the CDR3 is TGTGCCAGCAGTTTATGGTTGGGCGGGAGTTTCAATGAGCAGTTCTTC. Residues: CASSLWLGGSFNEQFF.

This clonotype was detected many times. V is TRBV20-1 and J is TRBJ2-5; a possible D gene is TRBD2 (6 bases). This CDR3 contains 15 residues. Germline-derived CDR1 and CDR2 are DFQATT and SNEGSKA (reference sequence). The germline V and J ends were trimmed by 7 bases and 4 bases, with 22 bases remaining between them. CDR3 sequence (DNA): TGCAGTGGGGCGTTCGTGACTAGTAACCCAGAGACCCAGTACTTC. Translation gives CSGAFVTSNPETQYF.

This clonotype came up many times. V gene TRBV6-2 or TRBV6-3 combines with J gene TRBJ2-1; the match to TRBD2 covers 13 bases. Trimming at V came to 2 bases and at J to 5 bases, leaving 6 bases not matched to a gene. The CDR3 loop spans 17 amino acids. Germline CDR1 MNHEY, CDR2 SVGEGT. Written as DNA, the CDR3 is TGTGCCAGCAGTTACCCAGGACTAGCGGGAGTAAACAATGAGCAGTTCTTC. Amino acids: CASSYPGLAGVNNEQFF.

The chain is built from TRBV3-2 and TRBJ2-1; the table's D call, TRBD2, was not checked against the DNA. TRBV3-2 is tagged as a pseudogene. This CDR3 is built from 17 residues. CDR3 in amino acids: CASTHRTSGRDGNEQFF. The CDR3 DNA is TGTGCCAGCACCCACCGGACTAGCGGGAGGGATGGGAATGAGCAGTTCTTC.

This clonotype was seen many times. The rearrangement uses TRBV30 and TRBJ2-1; D is uncertain. In germline, CDR1 is GTSNPN, CDR2 SVGIG (reference sequence). The length of the CDR3 is 16 residues. The germline V and J ends were trimmed by 2 bases and 4 bases, with 18 bases remaining between them. The CDR3 sequence: CAWSLRGNPSYNEQFF. The CDR3 DNA is TGTGCCTGGAGTTTACGTGGCAACCCTTCTTACAATGAGCAGTTCTTC.

V gene TRBV7-8 combines with J gene TRBJ1-1; D not resolved. The V end was cut by 5 bases, the J end by 10 bases, with 20 bases between. The CDR3 sequence is 14 residues long. In germline, CDR1 is SGHVS, CDR2 FQNEAQ. CDR3 sequence: CASSVGSKAGTAFF. Here the CDR3 DNA reads TGTGCCAGCAGCGTAGGGTCGAAGGCAGGAACAGCTTTCTTT.

In regard to this clonotype: Mismatch with germline at one junction end may stem from a read error. This chain joins TRBV2 and TRBJ2-1; TRBD2 matches at 9 bases. Germline assignment: CDR1 SNHLY and CDR2 FYNNEI. The CDR3 is 15 amino acids. The CDR3 bases are TGTGCCAGCAGAGAAGGGACTAGCCCCTACAATGAGCAGTTCTTC. This encodes CASREGTSPYNEQFF.

This clonotype was detected ten times or more. The chain couples TRBV6-5 to TRBJ2-5; possibly TRBD2 for D (6 bases). The CDR3 has 15 amino acids. Germline V gives CDR1 MNHEY, CDR2 SVGAGI. V dropped 5 bases and J dropped 0 bases, with 13 bases sitting between them. CDR3 sequence: CASSDPGTDQETQYF. The CDR3 DNA follows: TGTGCCAGCAGTGACCCCGGGACTGACCAAGAGACCCAGTACTTC.

There are many counts of this clonotype. CDR3 sequence reads: CAISRLAGEINEQFF. For the CDR3, the DNA is TGTGCCATCAGCCGACTAGCGGGAGAGATCAATGAGCAGTTCTTC. V and J are TRBV10-3 and TRBJ2-1, with 12 nucleotides matching TRBD2. The CDR3 totals 15 residues. In germline, CDR1 is ENHRY, CDR2 SYGVKD. V shed 6 bases, J shed 6 bases, and the junction held 6 bases outside the gene matches.

The CDR3 DNA reads TGCGCCACCGCTCTCGACCCCTCCTACGTGCAGTACGTC. Encoded protein: CATALDPSYVQYV. This chain links TRBV10-2 with TRBJ2-7; D gene ambiguous. This CDR3 region has 13 residues. Germline lookup yields CDR1 WSHSY and CDR2 SAAADI.

This clonotype appeared many times. The chain uses TRBV6-5 and TRBJ2-2; D unclear. Germline assignment: CDR1 MNHEY and CDR2 SVGAGI. CDR3 length: 12 residues. Trimming took off 2 bases at V and 8 bases at J, with 6 bases between the two ends. As DNA, the CDR3 is TGTGCCAGCAGTTACCAGGCTGGGGAGCTGTTTTTT. It codes for CASSYQAGELFF.

This clonotype was seen ten or more times. The gene calls are TRBV28 and TRBJ2-3, with 8 bases identical to TRBD1. In germline, CDR1 is MDHEN, CDR2 SYDVKM. V gave up 4 bases and J gave up 3 bases; unmatched junction bases: 6. The CDR3 is 15 residues long. CDR3 coding DNA: TGTGCCAGCAGTTCTCGGACAGGGTTGACAGATACGCAGTATTTT. It encodes CASSSRTGLTDTQYF. The whole variable domain, filled in from reference TRBV28 and TRBJ2-3, reads DVKVTQSSRYLVKRTGEKVFLECVQDMDHENMFWYRQDPGLGLRLIYFSYDVKMKEKGDIPEGYSVSREKKERFSLILESASTNQTSMYLCASSSRTGLTDTQYFGPGTRLTVL.

About this clonotype: A much larger clone is a single base away; this may be a read error. The chain employs TRBV6-5 and TRBJ2-1; 10 bases line up with TRBD2. The CDR3 spans 18 residues. Unmatched junction bases numbered 15, after V lost 3 bases and J lost 7 bases. Germline assignment: CDR1 MNHEY and CDR2 SVGAGI. CDR3 loop: CASSYSPGSSGSSNEQFF. CDR3 nucleotide sequence: TGTGCCAGCAGTTATTCCCCCGGGTCTAGCGGGAGTTCGAATGAGCAGTTCTTC.

This clonotype was seen ten or more times. The rearrangement uses TRBV11-3 and TRBJ2-3; 10 bases map to TRBD2. J gave up 0 bases and V 6 bases, and 6 bases lay outside the gene matches. Germline V lookup: CDR1 SGHNT, CDR2 YENEEA. The CDR3 extends over 16 amino acids. This chain's CDR3 is CASSRLAGFSTDTQYF. CDR3 sequence (DNA): TGTGCCAGCAGTCGACTAGCGGGCTTCAGCACAGATACGCAGTATTTT.

This clonotype appeared many times. This sequence joins TRBV7-2 and TRBJ1-2; no clear D. The CDR3 covers 13 residues. Germline CDR1 reads SGHTA; CDR2 reads FQGNSA. Between the trimmed V and J ends, which lost 3 bases and 1 base, there was a span of 6 bases. The CDR3 spells CASSFTVNYGYTF. CDR3 in DNA: TGTGCCAGCAGCTTCACAGTTAACTATGGCTACACCTTC.

This clonotype occurred many times. V and J are TRBV29-1 and TRBJ1-1; D remains unclear. The CDR3 sequence is 13 residues long. The germline V gene encodes CDR1 SQVTM and CDR2 ANQGSEA. The V and J ends lost 3 bases and 1 base respectively, with 9 bases between them. In nucleotides, the CDR3 is TGCAGCGTTGAGGAAGGCAGGAACACTGAAGCTTTCTTT. Amino acids: CSVEEGRNTEAFF.

This clonotype was detected many times. The genes are TRBV28 and TRBJ2-7; 10 nucleotides line up with TRBD1. CDR1 and CDR2 from the germline V gene are MDHEN and SYDVKM. CDR3 size: 16 residues. V dropped 4 bases and J dropped 1; count of bases not matched to a gene: 7. CDR3 sequence (DNA): TGTGCCAGCAGTTCCGATGGGACAGGGGCATCCTACGAGCAGTACTTC. Protein sequence: CASSSDGTGASYEQYF.

This clonotype was recorded at least ten times. This chain joins TRBV19 and TRBJ2-1, with D possibly being TRBD2 (5 bases). V lost 3 bases, J lost 9 bases, and 18 bases lay in between. There are 15 residues in the CDR3. The germline V gene has CDR1 LNHDA and CDR2 SQIVND (reference sequence). The CDR3 spells CASSISLAGNGEQFF. The CDR3, as DNA: TGTGCCAGTAGTATCTCCCTAGCTGGGAACGGTGAGCAGTTCTTC.

This clonotype was counted many times. The rearrangement uses TRBV28 and TRBJ2-7; tentatively, D is TRBD2 (5 bases). V gave up 7 bases and J gave up 2 bases, with 15 bases separating them. Germline V gene sequence: CDR1 MDHEN, CDR2 SYDVKM. This CDR3 contains 14 residues. The CDR3 sequence: CASKRLAATYEQYF. As DNA, the CDR3 is TGTGCCAGCAAGCGGCTAGCCGCAACCTACGAGCAGTACTTC.

J is TRBJ1-1 and V is TRBV2, with D possibly matching TRBD1 (6 bases). CDR1 SNHLY and CDR2 FYNNEI come from the germline V gene. The ends were cut back, 2 bases at V and 4 bases at J, with 11 bases in the middle. This CDR3 spans 14 amino acids. For the CDR3, the DNA is TGTGCCAGCAGTGAATCCCAGGGGAGCACTGAAGCTTTCTTT. It is translated as CASSESQGSTEAFF.